Listed below are T cell receptor beta chains from one sample, sequenced in a study of cytomegalovirus exposure and HLA in healthy donors. Sequencing used immunoSEQ multiplex PCR; TCRdb keeps in-frame clones, though not all of them. The data contain about 69,000 clones, around 72% of them singletons. What was sequenced was PBMCs. The receptors stem from a male donor in good health and CMV-seropositive. Each CDR3 is given with its conserved first and last residue.

>TRBV27|TRBJ2-1
CASSSGTGYNEQFF
>TRBV2|TRBJ2-7
CASRPRTGSRYEQYF
>TRBV5-5|TRBJ2-5
CASSLSADGAQYF
>TRBV9|TRBJ2-5
CASSVGLAGETQYF
>TRBV19|TRBJ2-5
CASRDSNQETQYF
>TRBV5-1|TRBJ1-4
CASSRGQAGEKLFF
>TRBV30|TRBJ2-1
CAWRRREVYNEQFF
>TRBV19|TRBJ2-3
CASSIFGVAGADTQYF
>TRBV7-9|TRBJ2-3
CSSSSNTGSGRRPPDTQYF
>TRBV11-3|TRBJ1-2
CASSQFGQGADGYTF
>TRBV25-1|TRBJ2-1
CASSSLQSKVNEQFF
>TRBV6-1|TRBJ1-4
CASSGRVILFF
>TRBV6-1|TRBJ2-1
CASSASGRANEQFF
>TRBV19|TRBJ1-5
CASSIVGRASNQPQHF
>TRBV19|TRBJ2-1
CASSINSPNEQFF
>TRBV28|TRBJ2-1
CASGPIAVSYNEQFF
>TRBV2|TRBJ2-7
CASGTGEDYEQYF
>TRBV10-1|TRBJ2-2
CASSEYDRGGTGELFF
>TRBV30|TRBJ2-7
CAWSVGLRGYEQYF
>TRBV7-2|TRBJ2-1
CASSLGRERGNEQFF
>TRBV4-1|TRBJ2-3
CASSQFSAGGGGDTQYF
>TRBV19|TRBJ1-5
CASSKTGGGNQPQHF
>TRBV6-6|TRBJ2-7
CASRPGLGQGGYEQYF
>TRBV6-6|TRBJ1-2
CASRSGSAGYGYTF
>TRBV15|TRBJ2-3
CATSPRAGETDRTDTQYF
>TRBV5-6|TRBJ1-1
CASSLAEGVDTEAFF
>TRBV7-2|TRBJ2-5
CASSLTGDQETQYF
>TRBV10-1|TRBJ2-7
CASSESTGFSYEQYF
>TRBV9|TRBJ2-3
CASSVRGWADTQYF
>TRBV9|TRBJ2-7
CASSGRDRGSYEQYF
>TRBV9|NA
CASSAGLGGYEQYF
>TRBV7-2|TRBJ2-1
CASSRTSGANEQFF
>TRBV30|TRBJ1-1
CALGRGGDTEAFF
>TRBV6-5|TRBJ1-1
CASSFGRGYTEAFF
>TRBV6-1|TRBJ2-1
CASSGPDRRLIARRNEQFF
>TRBV7-6|TRBJ2-2
CASSWGGTGELFF
>TRBV9|TRBJ2-7
CASSPGTSGTHEQYF
>TRBV27|TRBJ1-3
CASSLEGDSGNTIYF
>TRBV29-1|TRBJ2-7
CSVELGQGNSYEQYF
>TRBV11-2|TRBJ2-6
CASSLVSSGANVLTF
>TRBV11-2|TRBJ1-4
CASSQGEGNEKLFF
>TRBV6-4|TRBJ2-2
CASSSFTGTGELFF
>TRBV4-1|TRBJ2-3
CASSLLASTDTQYF
>TRBV27|TRBJ1-5
CASSLRRDQPQHF
>TRBV19|TRBJ2-5
CASSVDFQETQYF
>TRBV4-1|TRBJ2-5
CASSQEVTDRGQETQYF
>TRBV7-2|TRBJ1-2
CASSFILEGSYTF
>TRBV6-4|TRBJ1-2
CASSGTGIGYTF
>TRBV5-3|TRBJ2-1
CARSHVRGSPDNEQFF
>TRBV7-9|TRBJ2-5
CSSSSGGETQYF
>TRBV5-4|TRBJ2-6
CASSFSGAGANVLTF
>TRBV19|TRBJ2-3
CASSSTGSSTDTQYF
>TRBV25-1|TRBJ2-3
CASSGRGTGADTQYF
>TRBV13|TRBJ2-7
CASSLGRIQGAYEQYF
>TRBV10-1|TRBJ2-3
CASSERAGAADTQYF
>TRBV5-5|TRBJ1-1
CASSFQALTEAFF
>TRBV10-3|TRBJ2-1
CAISGTSGIDEQFF
>TRBV7-2|TRBJ1-2
CASSLVQGAHGYTF